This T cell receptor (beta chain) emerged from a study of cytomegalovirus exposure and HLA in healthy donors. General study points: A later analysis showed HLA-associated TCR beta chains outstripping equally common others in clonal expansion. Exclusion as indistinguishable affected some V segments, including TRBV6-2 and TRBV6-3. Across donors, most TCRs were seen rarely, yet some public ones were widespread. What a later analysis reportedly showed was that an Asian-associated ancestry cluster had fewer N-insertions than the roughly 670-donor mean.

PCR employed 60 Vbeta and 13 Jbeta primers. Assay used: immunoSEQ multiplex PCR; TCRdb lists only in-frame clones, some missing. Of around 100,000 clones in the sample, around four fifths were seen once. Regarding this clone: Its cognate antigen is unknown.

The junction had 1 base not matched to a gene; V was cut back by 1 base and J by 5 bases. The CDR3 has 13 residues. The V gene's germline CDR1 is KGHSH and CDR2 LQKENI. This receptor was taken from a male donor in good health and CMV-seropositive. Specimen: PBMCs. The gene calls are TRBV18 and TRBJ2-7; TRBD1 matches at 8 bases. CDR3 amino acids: CASSPQTGDEQYF. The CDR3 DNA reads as TGTGCCAGCTCACCACAGACAGGGGACGAGCAGTACTTC.